The T cell receptor beta chain described here comes from a study of blood T cells in healthy people across ages. Trimming took 0 bases from V and 7 from J; bases not matched to a gene: 3. CDR1 is SGDLS, CDR2 YYNGEE, per germline. CDR3 length equals 14 residues. Study-wide results and limits: A roughly linear fall in TCR beta diversity per million T cells was seen with increasing age. Diversity was estimated from one million T cells, and these estimates were considered underestimates.

This clonotype was counted a few times. Its antigen is as yet unknown. The authors ran a second PCR of roughly 6 to 12 cycles using a sample-barcoded 5' primer and a J-beta primer mix. TCRdb used MiXCR to reprocess the 5' RACE reads, holding one entry per CDR3 protein. There are some 800,000 distinct CDR3 sequences in the sample; around a quarter occur only once, and approximately 3.7% lies in the top ten. This sample also appeared in a second study, on T cells of mothers and their children.

The sequence derives from a boy younger than 18 in good health. Sequenced sample: blood. The rearrangement links TRBV9 to TRBJ2-1, with 8 bases matching TRBD2. The CDR3 sequence is CASSVEPGGNEQFF. The CDR3 DNA reads TGTGCCAGCAGCGTAGAGCCGGGGGGGAATGAGCAGTTCTTC.